This TCR beta chain appears in the sequencing data of a study of T cell changes during pregnancy in multiple sclerosis. There are 16 residues in the CDR3. The germline CDR1 and CDR2 sequences are ENHRY and SYGVKD. Concerning this clone: Mismatch with germline at one junction end may stem from a read error.

Produced via immunoSEQ multiplex PCR; TCRdb's table is partial and in-frame only. There are around 80,000 clones in the sample; 94% occur only once, and about 0.99% lies in the top ten. This receptor was identified in a female donor in good health, enrolled as a control in a pregnancy study. This material consisted of peripheral blood, taken in the second trimester of pregnancy. This chain connects TRBV10-3 to TRBJ1-2; 9 bases fit TRBD1. This chain's CDR3 is CAISELPTGGNDGYTF. CDR3 nucleotides: TGTGCCATCAGTGAGCTACCGACAGGGGGTAACGATGGCTACACCTTC.